Here is one T cell receptor (beta chain) with its context. The repertoire was sequenced with immunoSEQ multiplex PCR; TCRdb's copy has only in-frame clones and lacks some. There are tens of thousands of clones in the sample; about 86% occur only once, and 0.5% to 0.65% lies in the top ten. The sample's time point: naive CD8 control sorted from an acute-time-point sample. This entry belongs to a study of CD8 T cells in acute hepatitis C reinfection. V lost 1 base to trimming and J lost 4 bases, with 10 bases between them. Germline CDR1 is WSHSY and CDR2 is SAAADI. This CDR3 is built from 14 residues. The sequenced sample consisted of naive CD8+ T cells from PBMCs. This rearrangement joins TRBV10-2 to TRBJ2-5, with a tentative D call TRBD1 (5 bases). The clonotype originates from a man in his thirties or forties with chronic hepatitis C. CDR3: CASSEFTGLETQYF. Written as DNA, the CDR3 is TGCGCCAGCAGTGAGTTCACAGGTCTAGAGACCCAGTACTTC.